This T cell receptor (beta chain) was profiled in a study of tumor-infiltrating lymphocytes in localized non-small cell lung cancer. The germline CDR1 and CDR2 sequences are GTSNPN and SVGIG (reference sequence). The ends were cut back, 0 bases at V and 5 bases at J, with 16 bases in the middle. The CDR3 length is 15 residues. Findings and limits, study-wide: Not all patients were TCR sequenced, owing to tissue quantity.

Comments on this clone: The antigen is unknown.

TCRdb keeps only in-frame clones here, not all; method: immunoSEQ multiplex PCR. The sample shows 15,000 or so clones, roughly 85% of them seen only once. Sequencing input: uninvolved lung tissue not adjacent to the tumor. The source is a human donor with non-small cell lung cancer. This chain joins TRBV30 and TRBJ1-1; D is possibly TRBD1 (6 bases). The CDR3 reads CAWSVMLGARTEAFF. The DNA for the CDR3 is TGTGCCTGGAGTGTAATGTTGGGGGCAAGGACTGAAGCTTTCTTT.